These 13 T cell receptor beta chains were all obtained from the same sample, sequenced in a study of response to subunit inactivated influenza vaccine. TCRdb redid the calling of the RT-PCR reads with MiXCR, one entry per CDR3 protein. The sample shows 800,000 or so distinct CDR3 sequences, 21% of them seen only once. The sample was PBMCs from blood, taken more than 4 days after vaccination. The receptor source for this set is a man over 45 who received an inactivated influenza vaccine.

This clonotype has just a few counts. The chain uses TRBV27 and TRBJ2-2; no reliable D call. Trimming took 5 bases from V and 3 from J, leaving 10 bases between them. The length of the CDR3 is 14 residues. Germline loops: CDR1 MNHEY, CDR2 SMNVEV (reference sequence). The CDR3 reads CASSPRTHTGELFF. In DNA form, the CDR3 reads TGTGCCAGCAGTCCACGGACCCACACCGGGGAGCTGTTTTTT.

The chain employs TRBV7-9 and TRBJ2-3; 7 bases line up with TRBD2. The trim removed 2 bases at V and 2 bases at J, leaving 7 bases unmatched. The CDR3 length is 16 residues. Germline CDR1 SEHNR, CDR2 FQNEAQ (reference sequence). CDR3: CASSLRSGTNTDTQYF. CDR3 DNA: TGTGCCAGCAGCTTACGGTCGGGGACTAACACAGATACGCAGTATTTT. Looking up the rest from reference TRBV7-9 and TRBJ2-3 gives the full variable domain: DTGVSQNPRHKITKRGQNVTFRCDPISEHNRLYWYRQTLGQGPEFLTYFQNEAQLEKSRLLSDRFSAERPKGSFSTLEIQRTEQGDSAMYLCASSLRSGTNTDTQYFGPGTRLTVL.

The V and J genes are TRBV7-2 and TRBJ2-7; D is unclear. The CDR3 is 14 residues long. Germline V gene sequence: CDR1 SGHTA, CDR2 FQGNSA. Trimming left V 4 bases short and J 4 bases short, with 14 bases between. The CDR3, as DNA: TGTGCCAGCAGCTCTACCAACCCTCCTTACGAGCAGTACTTC. The encoded protein is CASSSTNPPYEQYF.

This clonotype has a count of ten or more. The genes are TRBV5-6 and TRBJ1-1; 10 nucleotides match TRBD1. Germline values: CDR1 SGHDT, CDR2 YYEEEE. This CDR3 is 14 amino acids long. The ends lost 3 bases at V and 6 bases at J; junction bases unmatched: 5. CDR3 DNA: TGTGCCAGCAGCTGGGGGACAGGGGAAGCTGAAGCTTTCTTT. Protein: CASSWGTGEAEAFF. The full variable domain, with the rest looked up from reference TRBV5-6 and TRBJ1-1, is DAGVTQSPTHLIKTRGQQVTLRCSPKSGHDTVSWYQQALGQGPQFIFQYYEEEERQRGNFPDRFSGHQFPNYSSELNVNALLLGDSALYLCASSWGTGEAEAFFGQGTRLTVV.

This clonotype was picked up a small number of times. The V and J genes are TRBV19 and TRBJ2-3; 7 bases are a match to TRBD2. The CDR3 spans 12 residues. V lost 8 bases to trimming and J lost 5 bases; unmatched junction nucleotides: 4. Germline loops: CDR1 LNHDA, CDR2 SQIVND (reference sequence). DNA of the CDR3: TGTGCCAGTGCTACTAGCGTAGATACGCAGTATTTT. This codes for CASATSVDTQYF. Using reference TRBV19 and TRBJ2-3 for the parts outside the CDR3, the full variable domain is DGGITQSPKYLFRKEGQNVTLSCEQNLNHDAMYWYRQDPGQGLRLIYYSQIVNDFQKGDIAEGYSVSREKKESFPLTVTSAQKNPTAFYLCASATSVDTQYFGPGTRLTVL.

Comments on this clonotype: A read error may explain this, as a much larger clone is one base away. The rearrangement joins TRBV29-1 to TRBJ2-1; TRBD2 agrees at 10 bases. Germline V CDR1 and CDR2: SQVTM, ANQGSEA. The CDR3 loop spans 14 amino acids. The CDR3 loop is CSVNERGGFDEKFF. The CDR3 nucleotides are TGCAGCGTTAACGAGCGGGGGGGCTTTGATGAGAAGTTCTTC.

The V call is TRBV3-1, the J call TRBJ2-1, with 10 bases aligning to TRBD2. V was clipped by 0 bases and J by 8 bases; unmatched bases: 10. Germline CDR1 is LGHDT and CDR2 is YNNKEL (reference sequence). This CDR3 spans 17 amino acids. The CDR3 DNA reads TGTGCCAGCAGCCAAGACTTGTCTAGCGGGAGTTTCGATGAGCAGTTCTTC. Protein product: CASSQDLSSGSFDEQFF.

This clonotype has at least ten counts. The chain's CDR3 is CASSTRGGRETQYF. The CDR3 DNA sequence: TGTGCCAGCAGTACCCGGGGGGGCAGGGAGACCCAGTACTTC. V usage is TRBV12-3 or TRBV12-4 and J usage is TRBJ2-5, with 8 bases fitting TRBD2. V lost 5 bases to trimming and J lost 5 bases; unmatched junction nucleotides: 7. This CDR3 spans 14 amino acids.

This clonotype was counted at least ten times. The chain has TRBV20-1 and TRBJ2-2, with a tentative D call TRBD1 (8 bases). V was trimmed by 5 bases and J by 0 bases, leaving 13 bases between them. This CDR3 spans 15 amino acids. Germline CDR1 and CDR2: DFQATT and SNEGSKA (reference sequence). The CDR3 DNA sequence: TGCAGTGCTGAGCGGGGACAGGCGAACACCGGGGAGCTGTTTTTT. This codes for CSAERGQANTGELFF.

This clonotype came up a few times. The gene calls are TRBV20-1 and TRBJ2-3; 14 positions match TRBD2. V was pared by 3 bases and J by 6 bases, with 5 bases of the junction left unmatched. CDR3 length equals 15 residues. The germline V gene encodes CDR1 DFQATT and CDR2 SNEGSKA (reference sequence). CDR3 nucleotide sequence: TGCAGTGCTAGGGGGACTAGCGGGAGTAGGGATACGCAGTATTTT. Encoded protein: CSARGTSGSRDTQYF.

The J gene is TRBJ2-1, the V gene TRBV10-3; TRBD2 matches 11 bases. Germline trimming cut 1 base from V and 0 bases from J; bases unmatched to any gene: 8. The CDR3 has 19 residues. Germline V lookup: CDR1 ENHRY, CDR2 SYGVKD. CDR3 in DNA: TGTGCCATCAGTGAGTGGGCTAGCGGGAGGCCGAGCTCCTACAATGAGCAGTTCTTC. Translation gives CAISEWASGRPSSYNEQFF.

A few counts support this clonotype. The DNA is omitted, as the CDR3 cannot be located on it reliably, and the CDR3 follows TCRdb's listing. This chain connects TRBV10-3 to TRBJ2-1; the D call in the table, TRBD1, was not verified against the DNA. Germline CDR1 is ENHRY and CDR2 is SYGVKD. With termini counted, the CDR3 has 15 amino acids. The CDR3 is CAISDVGQGSKGSFF.

This clonotype was seen ten or more times. The rearrangement uses TRBV12-3 or TRBV12-4 and TRBJ2-2, with D possibly matching TRBD2 (5 bases). This CDR3 comprises 15 residues. With 3 bases removed from V and 7 bases from J, the gap between germline ends came to 15 bases. CDR3: CASSFGGSLIGELFF. CDR3 coding DNA: TGTGCCAGCAGTTTTGGCGGGTCCCTCATCGGGGAGCTGTTTTTT.